The entry that follows covers one T cell receptor beta chain sequence. The germline V and J ends were trimmed by 4 bases and 5 bases, with 17 bases remaining between them. Germline V CDR1 and CDR2: KGHSH, LQKENI. The CDR3 is 15 residues long. The sample is drawn from a study of control samples from healthy donors and cancer patients. Clones were read by immunoSEQ multiplex PCR, and TCRdb kept only the in-frame ones, dropping some. The repertoire holds 95,000 to 150,000 clones, with about 83% as singletons. The receptor's source is a man aged 25-45 years in good health. The genes are TRBV18 and TRBJ1-1, with D perhaps TRBD1 (6 bases). The sample was blood. CDR3 coding DNA: TGTGCCAGCTCACTAGGGGGACCCGTGCAAACTGAAGCTTTCTTT. This codes for CASSLGGPVQTEAFF.